This TCR beta chain appears in the sequencing data of a study of blood T cell repertoires in COVID-19. The overall study: Sample material is recorded as cDNA or gDNA derived from T cells, B-cell-depleted T cells, or PBMCs.

The CDR3 runs 14 residues. Germline CDR1 and CDR2: SGHTA and FQGTGA. Trimming removed 2 bases at V and 2 bases at J, with 8 bases between. The data were produced by immunoSEQ multiplex PCR, yet TCRdb's version contains in-frame clones alone and is incomplete. The sample carries 200,000 to 250,000 clones, 70% to 90% recorded once. This sequence originates from a woman aged 18-29 years who had recovered from COVID-19. The rearrangement uses TRBV7-3 and TRBJ2-3; D unclear. The sample consisted of peripheral blood. CDR3 sequence reads: CASSLGAYTDTQYF. CDR3 DNA sequence: TGTGCCAGCAGCTTAGGAGCCTACACAGATACGCAGTATTTT.